This T cell receptor beta chain was found in a study of CD8 T cells in ankylosing spondylitis. There are a few counts of this clonotype. What it binds is unknown. This CDR3 has 17 amino acids. Study-wide points: What appeared characteristic of ankylosing spondylitis blood was a TCR beta motif of eight highly homologous variants. It was reported that disease-linked clones were significantly enriched in matched ankylosing spondylitis synovial fluid. Within peripheral blood, clones linked to disease were CD8+ and relatively rare.

It was by quantitative 5'-RACE with molecular barcodes that TCR beta libraries were made. Via MiXCR, TCRdb re-called the 5' RACE reads, giving one row per CDR3 protein. The sample shows about 500,000 distinct CDR3 sequences, roughly 13% of them seen only once. This sequence joins TRBV21-1 and TRBJ2-7; the listed D gene, TRBD1, was not tested against the DNA. TRBV21-1 has pseudogene status. Sample: blood, either unsorted or a sorted T cell fraction (not recorded which). The source is a male donor with ankylosing spondylitis. The CDR3 reads CASSKPLTGQHSYEQYV. CDR3 nucleotide sequence: TGTGCCAGCAGCAAACCTCTGACAGGGCAACACTCCTACGAGCAGTACGTC.